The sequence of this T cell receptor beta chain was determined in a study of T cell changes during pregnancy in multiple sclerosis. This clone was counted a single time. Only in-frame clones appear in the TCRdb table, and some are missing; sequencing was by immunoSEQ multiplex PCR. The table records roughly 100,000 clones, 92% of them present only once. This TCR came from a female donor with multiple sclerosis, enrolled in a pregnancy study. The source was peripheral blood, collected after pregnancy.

For the CDR3, the DNA is TGTGCCTGGAGTCCAGACAGTTCCTACGAGCAGTACTTC. Translating gives CAWSPDSSYEQYF. The chain couples TRBV30 to TRBJ2-7; a weak D match, TRBD1 (5 bases). Germline values: CDR1 GTSNPN, CDR2 SVGIG (reference sequence). The CDR3 sequence is 13 residues long. V lost 2 bases, J lost 1 base, and 9 bases lay in between.